One TCR beta chain is described in this entry. The antigen is undetermined. This sample is drawn from a study of cytomegalovirus exposure and HLA in healthy donors. The study, taken as a whole, reports: Some TCR beta chains (over 150 of them) were listed as cytomegalovirus-associated.

Method: immunoSEQ multiplex PCR; TCRdb's copy keeps in-frame clones and lacks some. The profile covers a few hundred thousand clones, with roughly 90% appearing a single time and roughly 0.8% taken by the ten largest. From the roughly 110-subject validation cohort, which was separate from the approximately 670-subject first cohort, the donors were drawn. V was shortened by 10 bases and J by 5 bases, with 17 bases between the two germline ends. The CDR3 consists of 14 residues. Germline V CDR1 and CDR2: MGHDK, SYGVNS. Sequencing used PBMCs. The rearrangement joins TRBV25-1 to TRBJ2-2, with a weak D call TRBD1 (6 bases). The sequence derives from a woman aged 18-29 years in good health and CMV-seronegative. CDR3 DNA: TGTGCCACATATTCTGCAGGGGCAACCGGGGAGCTGTTTTTT. This encodes CATYSAGATGELFF.